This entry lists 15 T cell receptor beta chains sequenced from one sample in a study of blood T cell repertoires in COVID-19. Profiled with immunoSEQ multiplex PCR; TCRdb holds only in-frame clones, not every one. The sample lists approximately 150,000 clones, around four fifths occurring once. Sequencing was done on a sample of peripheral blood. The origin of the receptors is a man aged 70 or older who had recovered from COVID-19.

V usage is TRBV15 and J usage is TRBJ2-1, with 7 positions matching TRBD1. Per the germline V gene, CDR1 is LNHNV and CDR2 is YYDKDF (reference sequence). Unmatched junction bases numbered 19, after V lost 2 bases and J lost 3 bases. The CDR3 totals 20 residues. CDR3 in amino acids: CATSRKPGQTYKDNYNEQFF. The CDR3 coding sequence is TGTGCCACCAGCAGAAAACCGGGACAGACTTACAAAGATAACTACAATGAGCAGTTCTTC.

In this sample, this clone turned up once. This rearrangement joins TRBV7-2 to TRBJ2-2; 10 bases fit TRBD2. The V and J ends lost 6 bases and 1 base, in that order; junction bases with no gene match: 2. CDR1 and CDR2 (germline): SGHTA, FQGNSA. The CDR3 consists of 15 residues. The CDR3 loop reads CASRTSGMNTGELFF. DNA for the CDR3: TGTGCCAGCAGAACTAGCGGGATGAACACCGGGGAGCTGTTTTTT. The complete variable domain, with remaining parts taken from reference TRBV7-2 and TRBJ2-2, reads GAGVSQSPSNKVTEKGKDVELRCDPISGHTALYWYRQSLGQGLEFLIYFQGNSAPDKSGLPSDRFSAERTGGSVSTLTIQRTQQEDSAVYLCASRTSGMNTGELFFGEGSRLTVL.

The CDR3 region is CASSYLAGGLNEQFF. The CDR3 region has the DNA TGTGCCAGCAGCTACCTGGCGGGAGGGCTCAATGAGCAGTTCTTC. The V gene is TRBV5-5, the J gene TRBJ2-1; 9 bases line up with TRBD2. Germline V lookup: CDR1 SGHKS, CDR2 YYEKEE (reference sequence). The trim removed 3 bases at V and 6 bases at J, leaving 7 bases unmatched. This CDR3 spans 15 amino acids.

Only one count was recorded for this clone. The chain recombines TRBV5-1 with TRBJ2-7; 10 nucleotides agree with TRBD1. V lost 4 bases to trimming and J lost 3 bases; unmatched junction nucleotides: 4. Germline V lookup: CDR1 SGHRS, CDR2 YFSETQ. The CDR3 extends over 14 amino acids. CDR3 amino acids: CASSRQGAFYEQYF. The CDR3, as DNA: TGCGCCAGCAGCCGACAGGGGGCATTCTACGAGCAGTACTTC.

The DNA of the CDR3 is TGTGCCAGCAGTGATACGGGGTCCTATAATTCACCCCTCCACTTT. Encoded protein: CASSDTGSYNSPLHF. V usage is TRBV25-1 and J usage is TRBJ1-6; unclear D gene. The V gene lost 3 bases and the J gene lost 1 base, with 7 bases spanning the gap. Germline V lookup: CDR1 MGHDK, CDR2 SYGVNS. This CDR3 is 15 amino acids long. Drawing the rest from reference TRBV25-1 and TRBJ1-6, the complete variable domain is EADIYQTPRYLVIGTGKKITLECSQTMGHDKMYWYQQDPGMELHLIHYSYGVNSTEKGDLSSESTVSRIRTEHFPLTLESARPSHTSQYLCASSDTGSYNSPLHFGNGTRLTVT.

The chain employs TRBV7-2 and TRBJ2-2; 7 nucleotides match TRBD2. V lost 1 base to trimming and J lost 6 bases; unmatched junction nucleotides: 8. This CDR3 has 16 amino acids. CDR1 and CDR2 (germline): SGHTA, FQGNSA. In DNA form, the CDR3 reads TGTGCCAGCAGCTTAGTGGGCGGGAGTTGGGCCGGGGAGCTGTTTTTT. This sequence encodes CASSLVGGSWAGELFF.

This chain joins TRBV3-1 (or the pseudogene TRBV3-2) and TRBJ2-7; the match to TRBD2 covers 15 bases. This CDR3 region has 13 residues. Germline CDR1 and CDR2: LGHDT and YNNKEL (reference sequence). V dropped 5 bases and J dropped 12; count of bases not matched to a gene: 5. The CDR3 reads CASSGGLAGGPYF. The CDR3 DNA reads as TGTGCCAGCAGCGGAGGACTAGCGGGAGGGCCGTACTTC.

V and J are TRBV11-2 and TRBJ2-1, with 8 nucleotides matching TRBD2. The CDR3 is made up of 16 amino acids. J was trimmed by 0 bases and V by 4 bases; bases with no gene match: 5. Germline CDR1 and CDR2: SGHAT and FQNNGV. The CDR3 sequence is CASSWRGESSYNEQFF. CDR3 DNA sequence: TGTGCCAGCAGCTGGCGGGGGGAGAGCTCCTACAATGAGCAGTTCTTC.

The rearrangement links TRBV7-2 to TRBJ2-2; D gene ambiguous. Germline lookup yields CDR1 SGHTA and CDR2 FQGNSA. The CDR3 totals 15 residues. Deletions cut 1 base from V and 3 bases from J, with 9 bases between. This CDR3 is CASSLGGRHTGELFF. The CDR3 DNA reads TGTGCCAGCAGCTTAGGAGGCAGACACACCGGGGAGCTGTTTTTT.

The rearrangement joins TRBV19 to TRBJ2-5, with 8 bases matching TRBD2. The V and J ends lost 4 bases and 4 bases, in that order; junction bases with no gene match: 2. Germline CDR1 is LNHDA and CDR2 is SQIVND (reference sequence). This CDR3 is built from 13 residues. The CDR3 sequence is CASSTLAGETQYF. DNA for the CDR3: TGTGCCAGTAGTACCCTAGCGGGAGAGACCCAGTACTTC.

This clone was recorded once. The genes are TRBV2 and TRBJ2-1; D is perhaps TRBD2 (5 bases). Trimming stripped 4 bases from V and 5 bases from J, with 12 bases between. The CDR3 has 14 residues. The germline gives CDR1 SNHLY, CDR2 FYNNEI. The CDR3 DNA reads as TGTGCCAGCAGTGGGGTAGCGACCCACAATGAGCAGTTCTTC. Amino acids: CASSGVATHNEQFF. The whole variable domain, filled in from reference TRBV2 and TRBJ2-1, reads EPEVTQTPSHQVTQMGQEVILRCVPISNHLYFYWYRQILGQKVEFLVSFYNNEISEKSEIFDDQFSVERPDGSNFTLKIRSTKLEDSAMYFCASSGVATHNEQFFGPGTRLTVL.

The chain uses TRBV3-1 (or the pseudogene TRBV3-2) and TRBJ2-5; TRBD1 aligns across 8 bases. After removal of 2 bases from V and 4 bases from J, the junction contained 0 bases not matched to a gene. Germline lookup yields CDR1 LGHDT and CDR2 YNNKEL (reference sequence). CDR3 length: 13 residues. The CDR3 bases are TGTGCCAGCAGCCAACAGGGGGCAGAGACCCAGTACTTC. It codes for CASSQQGAETQYF.

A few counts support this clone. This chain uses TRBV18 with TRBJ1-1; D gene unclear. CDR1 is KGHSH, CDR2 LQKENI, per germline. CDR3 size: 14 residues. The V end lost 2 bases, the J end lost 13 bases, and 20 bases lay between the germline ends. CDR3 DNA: TGTGCCAGCTCACCAGAAACACGAACTAGGCAGGTTTTCTTT. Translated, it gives CASSPETRTRQVFF.

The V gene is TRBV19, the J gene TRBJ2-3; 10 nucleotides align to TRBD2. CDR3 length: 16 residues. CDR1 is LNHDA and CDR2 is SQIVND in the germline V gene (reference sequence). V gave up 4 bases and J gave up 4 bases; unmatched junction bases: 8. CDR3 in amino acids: CASSNRASGSADTQYF. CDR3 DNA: TGTGCCAGTAGTAATAGAGCTAGCGGGAGCGCAGATACGCAGTATTTT. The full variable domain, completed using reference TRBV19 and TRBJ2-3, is DGGITQSPKYLFRKEGQNVTLSCEQNLNHDAMYWYRQDPGQGLRLIYYSQIVNDFQKGDIAEGYSVSREKKESFPLTVTSAQKNPTAFYLCASSNRASGSADTQYFGPGTRLTVL.

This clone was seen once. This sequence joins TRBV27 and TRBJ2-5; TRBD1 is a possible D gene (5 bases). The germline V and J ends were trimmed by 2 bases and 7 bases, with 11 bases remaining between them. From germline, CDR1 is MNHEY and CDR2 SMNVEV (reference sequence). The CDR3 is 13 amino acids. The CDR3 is CASSLQGPGTQYF. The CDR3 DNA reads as TGTGCCAGCAGTTTACAGGGCCCGGGGACCCAGTACTTC.